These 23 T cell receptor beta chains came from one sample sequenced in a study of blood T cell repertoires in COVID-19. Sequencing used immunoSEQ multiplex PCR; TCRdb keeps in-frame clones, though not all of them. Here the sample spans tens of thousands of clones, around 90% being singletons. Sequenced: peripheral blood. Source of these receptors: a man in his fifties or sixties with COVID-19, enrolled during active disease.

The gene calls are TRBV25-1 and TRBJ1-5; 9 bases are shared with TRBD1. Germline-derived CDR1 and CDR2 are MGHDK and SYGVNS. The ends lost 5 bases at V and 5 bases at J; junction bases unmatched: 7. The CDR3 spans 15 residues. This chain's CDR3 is CASSRLGQGDQPQHF. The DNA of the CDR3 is TGTGCCAGCAGTAGGTTGGGACAGGGAGATCAGCCCCAGCATTTT.

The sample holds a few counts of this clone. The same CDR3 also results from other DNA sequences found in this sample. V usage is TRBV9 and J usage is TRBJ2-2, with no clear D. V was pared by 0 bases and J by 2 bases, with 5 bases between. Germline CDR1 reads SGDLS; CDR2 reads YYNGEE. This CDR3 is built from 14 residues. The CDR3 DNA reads TGTGCCAGCAGCGTAGTGGCCAACACCGGGGAGCTGTTTTTT. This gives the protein CASSVVANTGELFF.

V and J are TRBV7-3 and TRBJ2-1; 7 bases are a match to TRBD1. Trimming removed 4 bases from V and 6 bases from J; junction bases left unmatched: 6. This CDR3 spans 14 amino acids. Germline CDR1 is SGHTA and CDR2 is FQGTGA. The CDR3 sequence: CASSSSQGINEQFF. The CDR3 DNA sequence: TGTGCCAGCAGCTCCTCACAGGGGATCAATGAGCAGTTCTTC.

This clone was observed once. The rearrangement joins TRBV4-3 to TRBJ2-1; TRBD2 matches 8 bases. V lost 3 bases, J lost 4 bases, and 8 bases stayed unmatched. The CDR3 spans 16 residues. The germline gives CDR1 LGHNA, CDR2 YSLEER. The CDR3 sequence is CASSHDPSGSYNEQFF. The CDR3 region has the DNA TGCGCCAGCAGCCATGATCCTAGCGGGTCTTACAATGAGCAGTTCTTC.

As DNA, the CDR3 is TGTGCCATCAGTGTCTCGGACAGGGGCTACGAGCAGTACTTC. Encoded protein: CAISVSDRGYEQYF. The chain employs TRBV10-3 and TRBJ2-7, with TRBD1 matching 9 bases. The CDR3 contains 14 residues. V lost 4 bases and J lost 3; bases outside the gene matches: 4. Germline CDR1 ENHRY, CDR2 SYGVKD.

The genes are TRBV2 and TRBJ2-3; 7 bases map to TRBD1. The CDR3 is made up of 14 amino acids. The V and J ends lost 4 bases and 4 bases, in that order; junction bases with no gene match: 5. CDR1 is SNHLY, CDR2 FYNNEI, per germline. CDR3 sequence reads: CASSGGTVADTQYF. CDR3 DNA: TGTGCCAGCAGTGGAGGGACAGTGGCAGATACGCAGTATTTT.

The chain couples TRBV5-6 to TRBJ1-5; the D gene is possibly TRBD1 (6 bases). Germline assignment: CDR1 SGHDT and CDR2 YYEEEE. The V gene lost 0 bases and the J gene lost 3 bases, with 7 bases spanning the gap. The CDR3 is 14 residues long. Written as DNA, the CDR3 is TGTGCCAGCAGCTTGGGACAGGCCAATCAGCCCCAGCATTTT. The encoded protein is CASSLGQANQPQHF.

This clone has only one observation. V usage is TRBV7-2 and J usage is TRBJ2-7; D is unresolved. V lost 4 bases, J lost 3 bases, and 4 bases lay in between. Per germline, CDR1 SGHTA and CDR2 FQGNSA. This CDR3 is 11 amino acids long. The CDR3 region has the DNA TGTGCCAGCAGCTCCTACTACGAGCAGTACTTC. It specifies CASSSYYEQYF.

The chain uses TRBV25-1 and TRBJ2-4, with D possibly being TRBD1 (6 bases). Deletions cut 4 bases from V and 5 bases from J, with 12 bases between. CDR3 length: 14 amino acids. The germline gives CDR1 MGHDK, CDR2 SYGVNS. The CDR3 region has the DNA TGTGCCAGCAGTGCGGCAGGGGCTCAAAACATTCAGTACTTC. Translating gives CASSAAGAQNIQYF.

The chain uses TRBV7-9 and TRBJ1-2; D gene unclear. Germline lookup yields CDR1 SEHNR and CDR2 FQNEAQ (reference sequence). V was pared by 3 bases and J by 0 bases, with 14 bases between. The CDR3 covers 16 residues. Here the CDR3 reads CASSFLGESANYGYTF. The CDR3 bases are TGTGCCAGCAGCTTCTTAGGAGAATCAGCTAACTATGGCTACACCTTC.

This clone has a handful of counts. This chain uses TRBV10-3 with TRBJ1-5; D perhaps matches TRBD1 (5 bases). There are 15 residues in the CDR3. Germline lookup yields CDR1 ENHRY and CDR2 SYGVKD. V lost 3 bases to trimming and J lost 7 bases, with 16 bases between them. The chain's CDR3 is CAISEGRQGGQPQHF. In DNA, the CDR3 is TGTGCCATCAGTGAAGGGAGGCAGGGAGGGCAGCCCCAGCATTTT.

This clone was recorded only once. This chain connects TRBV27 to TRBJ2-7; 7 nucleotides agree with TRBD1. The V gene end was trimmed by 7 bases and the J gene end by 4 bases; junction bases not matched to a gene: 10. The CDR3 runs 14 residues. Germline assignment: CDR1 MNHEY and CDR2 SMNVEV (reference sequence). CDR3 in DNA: TGTGCCAGCACAACCGGGACAGATCCTTACGAGCAGTACTTC. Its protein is CASTTGTDPYEQYF.

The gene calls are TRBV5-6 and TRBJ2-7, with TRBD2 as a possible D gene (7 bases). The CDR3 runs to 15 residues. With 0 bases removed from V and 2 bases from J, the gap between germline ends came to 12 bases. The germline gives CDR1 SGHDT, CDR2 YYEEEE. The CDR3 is CASSLDWGGPYEQYF. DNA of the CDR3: TGTGCCAGCAGCTTGGACTGGGGGGGGCCCTACGAGCAGTACTTC.

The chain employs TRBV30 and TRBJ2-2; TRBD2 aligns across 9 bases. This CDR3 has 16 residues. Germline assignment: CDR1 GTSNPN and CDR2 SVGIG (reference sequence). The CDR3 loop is CPSLGAGGRAPGELFF. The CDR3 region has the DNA TGTCCGTCGCTGGGCGCGGGCGGGAGGGCCCCCGGGGAGCTGTTTTTT.

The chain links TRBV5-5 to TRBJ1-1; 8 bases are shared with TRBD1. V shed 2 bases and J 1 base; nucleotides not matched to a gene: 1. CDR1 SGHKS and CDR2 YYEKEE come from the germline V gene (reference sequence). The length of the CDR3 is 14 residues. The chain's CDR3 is CASSFRGQNTEAFF. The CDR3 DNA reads TGTGCCAGCAGCTTCAGGGGGCAGAACACTGAAGCTTTCTTT.

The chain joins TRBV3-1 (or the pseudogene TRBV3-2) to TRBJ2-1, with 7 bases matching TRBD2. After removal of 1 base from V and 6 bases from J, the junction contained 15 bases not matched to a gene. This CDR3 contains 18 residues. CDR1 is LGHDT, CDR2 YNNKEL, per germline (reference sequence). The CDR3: CASSQGLTTIPGGNEQFF. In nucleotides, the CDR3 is TGTGCCAGCAGCCAAGGTTTGACGACAATCCCGGGAGGCAATGAGCAGTTCTTC.

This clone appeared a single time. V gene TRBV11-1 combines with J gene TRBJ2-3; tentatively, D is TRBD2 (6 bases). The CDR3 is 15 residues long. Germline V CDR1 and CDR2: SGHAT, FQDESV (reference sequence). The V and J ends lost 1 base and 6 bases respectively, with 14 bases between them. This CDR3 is CASSLVAAVADTQYF. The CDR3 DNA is TGTGCCAGCAGCTTAGTAGCGGCTGTAGCCGATACGCAGTATTTT.

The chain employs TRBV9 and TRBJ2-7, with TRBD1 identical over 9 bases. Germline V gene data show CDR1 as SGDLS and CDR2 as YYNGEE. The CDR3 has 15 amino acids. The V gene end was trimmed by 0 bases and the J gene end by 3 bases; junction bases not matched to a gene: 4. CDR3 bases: TGTGCCAGCAGCGTAGACCCGGGACAGGGCTACGAGCAGTACTTC. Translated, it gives CASSVDPGQGYEQYF.

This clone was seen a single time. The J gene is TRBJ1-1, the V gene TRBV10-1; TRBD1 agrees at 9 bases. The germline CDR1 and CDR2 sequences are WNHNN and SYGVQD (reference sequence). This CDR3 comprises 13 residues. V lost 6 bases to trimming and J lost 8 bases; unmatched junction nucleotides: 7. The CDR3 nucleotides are TGCGCCAGCAGGGGACAGGGAAGTACCGAAGCTTTCTTT. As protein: CASRGQGSTEAFF.

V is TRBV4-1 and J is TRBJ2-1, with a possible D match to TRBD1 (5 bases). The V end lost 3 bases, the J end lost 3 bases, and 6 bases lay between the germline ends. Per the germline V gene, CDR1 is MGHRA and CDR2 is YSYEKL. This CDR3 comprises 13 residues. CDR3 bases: TGCGCCAGCAGCCAGGACAACTACAATGAGCAGTTCTTC. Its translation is CASSQDNYNEQFF.

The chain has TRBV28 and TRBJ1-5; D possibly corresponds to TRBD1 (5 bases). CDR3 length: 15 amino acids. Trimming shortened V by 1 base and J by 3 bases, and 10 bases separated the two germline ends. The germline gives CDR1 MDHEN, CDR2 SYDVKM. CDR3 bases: TGTGCCAGCAGTTTATCTTCAGGGTACAATCAGCCCCAGCATTTT. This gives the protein CASSLSSGYNQPQHF. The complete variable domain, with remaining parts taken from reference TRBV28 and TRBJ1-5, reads DVKVTQSSRYLVKRTGEKVFLECVQDMDHENMFWYRQDPGLGLRLIYFSYDVKMKEKGDIPEGYSVSREKKERFSLILESASTNQTSMYLCASSLSSGYNQPQHFGDGTRLSIL.

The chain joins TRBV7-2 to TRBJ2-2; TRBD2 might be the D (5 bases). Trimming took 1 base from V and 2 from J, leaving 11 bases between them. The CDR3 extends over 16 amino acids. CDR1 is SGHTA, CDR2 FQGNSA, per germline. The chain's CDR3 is CASSLEASFNTGELFF. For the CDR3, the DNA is TGTGCCAGCAGCTTAGAAGCTAGCTTTAACACCGGGGAGCTGTTTTTT.

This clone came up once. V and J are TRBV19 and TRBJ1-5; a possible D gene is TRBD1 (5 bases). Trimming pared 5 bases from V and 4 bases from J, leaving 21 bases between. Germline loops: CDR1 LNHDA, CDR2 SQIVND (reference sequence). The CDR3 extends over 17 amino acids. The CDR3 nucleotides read TGTGCCAGTAGTTCCCGATCCGGAGGGGATAAGAATCAGCCCCAGCATTTT. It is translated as CASSSRSGGDKNQPQHF.